Below, one TCR beta chain is given with its context. The antigen remains unidentified. The entry originates in a study of a mutant IDH1 vaccine in newly diagnosed glioma. Whole-study context: Of treated patients, around 62% were men and roughly 38% women, averaging roughly 42 years. Every participant had undergone radiotherapy, temozolomide, or both before, and most underwent both.

Time point here: week 47, end of study. Every vaccination contained 300 ug of the mutant IDH1 20-mer peptide and was paired with topical imiquimod. TCRdb keeps only in-frame clones here, not all; method: immunoSEQ multiplex PCR. The sample carries about 94,000 clones, 89% recorded once. Sequencing was performed on PBMCs, taken from a glioma patient whose treatment included an IDH1 peptide vaccine. The receptor was isolated from a woman between 45 and 65 years old with glioma.

The CDR3: CASTEQGSDTQYF. The CDR3, as DNA: TGTGCCAGCACTGAACAGGGCTCAGATACGCAGTATTTT. J is TRBJ2-3 and V is TRBV6-6; perhaps TRBD1 as D (6 bases). The V end was cut by 7 bases, the J end by 4 bases, with 12 bases between. Germline V CDR1 and CDR2: MNHNY, SVGAGI (reference sequence). The CDR3 totals 13 residues.